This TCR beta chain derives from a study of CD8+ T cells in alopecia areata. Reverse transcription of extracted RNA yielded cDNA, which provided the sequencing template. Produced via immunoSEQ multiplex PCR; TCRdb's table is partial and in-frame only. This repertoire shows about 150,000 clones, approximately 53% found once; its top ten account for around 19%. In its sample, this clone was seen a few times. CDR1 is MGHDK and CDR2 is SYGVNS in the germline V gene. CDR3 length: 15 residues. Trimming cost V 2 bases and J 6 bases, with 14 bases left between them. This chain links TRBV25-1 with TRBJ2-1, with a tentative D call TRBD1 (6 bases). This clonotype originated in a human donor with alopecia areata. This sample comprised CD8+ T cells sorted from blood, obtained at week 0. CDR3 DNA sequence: TGTGCCAGCAGTGAACCGAGGACAGACCGCAATGAGCAGTTCTTC. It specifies CASSEPRTDRNEQFF.